This is a list of T cell receptor beta chains from one sample in a study of OX40 agonist ivuxolimab in advanced cancers. Method: immunoSEQ multiplex PCR; TCRdb's copy keeps in-frame clones and lacks some. The repertoire includes over 50,000 clones, under 85% of them detected once, and roughly 5% sits in the top ten. The sample in question was CD4+ or CD8+ T cells sorted from blood, obtained in a trial of the OX40 agonist ivuxolimab. These receptors were collected from an adult with an advanced solid tumor such as melanoma, head and neck, liver or kidney cancer. The CDR3 runs from the conserved cysteine through the conserved F or W. A D gene is named only where the DNA matches it firmly. Clone size, where shown, is once, few, many, or a class for clones that have expanded.

clone_size d_call j_call v_call cdr3_aa cdr3_nt
once TRBD1 TRBJ2-7 TRBV6-6 CASSRGQGIYEQYF TGTGCCAGCAGCCGTGGACAGGGGATCTACGAGCAGTACTTC
. . TRBJ1-5 TRBV28 CASSSAGFQPQHF TGTGCCAGCAGTAGCGCAGGGTTTCAGCCCCAGCATTTT
. TRBD1 TRBJ2-6 TRBV2 CASSIGTGNSGANVLTF TGTGCCAGCAGCATAGGGACAGGGAACTCTGGGGCCAACGTCCTGACTTTC
. . TRBJ2-5 TRBV6-1 CATQRGTRQETQYF TGTGCCACTCAGAGGGGGACCCGACAAGAGACCCAGTACTTC
. TRBD1 TRBJ1-4 TRBV5-1 CASSLRDRVGNEKLFF TGCGCCAGCAGCTTGCGGGACAGGGTAGGGAATGAAAAACTGTTTTTT
. TRBD2 TRBJ2-5 TRBV5-6 CASSLALAGAQETQYF TGTGCCAGCAGCTTGGCTCTAGCGGGGGCCCAAGAGACCCAGTACTTC
few . TRBJ1-2 TRBV19 CARKGGRGNGYTF TGTGCGCGCAAGGGGGGGCGCGGGAATGGCTACACCTTC
. TRBD2 TRBJ2-5 TRBV7-2 CASSLQLAGGETQYF TGTGCCAGCAGCTTGCAGCTAGCGGGGGGAGAGACCCAGTACTTC
. TRBD2 TRBJ2-2 TRBV10-2 CASSSGTSGGAGELFF TGCGCCAGCAGTTCCGGGACTAGCGGGGGGGCCGGGGAGCTGTTTTTT
. TRBD1 TRBJ2-3 TRBV7-3 CASSDSRGPDTQYF TGTGCCAGCAGCGACTCCAGGGGGCCAGATACGCAGTATTTT
. . TRBJ1-2 TRBV28 CASGRTNYGYTF TGTGCCTCTGGACGGACTAACTATGGCTACACCTTC
. TRBD1 TRBJ2-7 TRBV28 CASSPGTANSYEQYF TGTGCCAGCAGCCCCGGGACAGCCAATTCCTACGAGCAGTACTTC
once TRBD2 TRBJ2-1 TRBV7-9 CASSVAGGYNEQFF TGTGCCAGCAGCGTAGCGGGAGGGTACAATGAGCAGTTCTTC
once . TRBJ1-5 TRBV28 CASRGPGGIGYQPQHF TGTGCCAGCAGGGGACCTGGAGGGATCGGCTACCAGCCCCAGCATTTT
. . TRBJ1-2 TRBV6-1 CASSDQKHGYTF TGTGCCAGCAGTGACCAGAAGCATGGCTACACCTTC
. . TRBJ2-7 TRBV2 CASSRQSSYEQYF TGTGCCAGCAGCCGGCAATCCTCCTACGAGCAGTACTTC
few TRBD1 TRBJ1-5 TRBV28 CASSSGTGSDQPQHF TGTGCCAGCAGTTCCGGGACAGGGTCCGATCAGCCCCAGCATTTT
few . TRBJ1-2 TRBV6-5 CASSYVSGRGYTF TGTGCCAGCAGTTACGTGTCAGGGCGCGGCTACACCTTC
. . TRBJ2-5 TRBV2 CASIPDARTGETQYF TGTGCCAGCATCCCGGACGCCCGAACCGGAGAGACCCAGTACTTC
. TRBD1 TRBJ2-5 TRBV18 CASSPPQGQVHTETQYF TGTGCCAGCTCACCACCACAGGGACAGGTACACACAGAGACCCAGTACTTC
once TRBD1 TRBJ1-5 TRBV6-1 CASSELMRTGGLGNQPQHF TGTGCCAGCAGTGAATTGATGAGGACAGGGGGCTTGGGCAATCAGCCCCAGCATTTT
. TRBD1 TRBJ2-7 TRBV4-1 CASSQATGGNSYEQYF TGCGCCAGCAGCCAAGCGACAGGGGGGAACTCCTACGAGCAGTACTTC